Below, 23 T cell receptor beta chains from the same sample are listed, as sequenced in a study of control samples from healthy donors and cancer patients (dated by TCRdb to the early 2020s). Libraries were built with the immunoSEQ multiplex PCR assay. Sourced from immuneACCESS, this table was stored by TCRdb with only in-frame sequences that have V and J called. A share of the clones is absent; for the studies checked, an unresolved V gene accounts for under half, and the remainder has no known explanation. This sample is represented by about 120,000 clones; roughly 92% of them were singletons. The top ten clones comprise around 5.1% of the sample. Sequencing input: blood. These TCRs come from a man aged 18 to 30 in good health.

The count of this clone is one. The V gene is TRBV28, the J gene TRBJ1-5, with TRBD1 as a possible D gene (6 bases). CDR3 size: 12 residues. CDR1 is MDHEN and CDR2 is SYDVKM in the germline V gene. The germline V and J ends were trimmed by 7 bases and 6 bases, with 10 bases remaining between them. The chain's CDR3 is CASTRGTQPQHF. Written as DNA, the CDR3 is TGTGCCAGCACTAGGGGGACTCAGCCCCAGCATTTT.

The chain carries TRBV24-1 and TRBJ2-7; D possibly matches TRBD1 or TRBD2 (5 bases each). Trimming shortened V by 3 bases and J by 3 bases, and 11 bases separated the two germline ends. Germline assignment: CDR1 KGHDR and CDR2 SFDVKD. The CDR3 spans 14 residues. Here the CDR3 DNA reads TGTGCCACCAGTGATGGGGGATCCCACTACGAGCAGTACTTC. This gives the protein CATSDGGSHYEQYF.

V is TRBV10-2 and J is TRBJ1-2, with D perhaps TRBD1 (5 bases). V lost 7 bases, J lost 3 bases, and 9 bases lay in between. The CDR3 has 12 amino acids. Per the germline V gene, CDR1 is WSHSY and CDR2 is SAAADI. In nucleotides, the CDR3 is TGCGCCAGCATGAGGGACGACTATGGCTACACCTTC. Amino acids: CASMRDDYGYTF.

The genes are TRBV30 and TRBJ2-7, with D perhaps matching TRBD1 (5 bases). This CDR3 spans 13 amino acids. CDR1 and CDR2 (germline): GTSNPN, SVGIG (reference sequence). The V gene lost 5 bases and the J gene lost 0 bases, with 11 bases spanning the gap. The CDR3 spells CAWARQSSYEQYF. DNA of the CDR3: TGTGCCTGGGCGAGACAGAGCTCCTACGAGCAGTACTTC.

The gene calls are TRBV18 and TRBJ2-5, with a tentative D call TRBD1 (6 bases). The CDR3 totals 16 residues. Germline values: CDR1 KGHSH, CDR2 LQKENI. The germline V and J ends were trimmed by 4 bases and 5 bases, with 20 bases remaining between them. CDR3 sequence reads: CASSRPDRPDGETQYF. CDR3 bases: TGTGCCAGCTCACGCCCGGACAGACCCGATGGGGAGACCCAGTACTTC.

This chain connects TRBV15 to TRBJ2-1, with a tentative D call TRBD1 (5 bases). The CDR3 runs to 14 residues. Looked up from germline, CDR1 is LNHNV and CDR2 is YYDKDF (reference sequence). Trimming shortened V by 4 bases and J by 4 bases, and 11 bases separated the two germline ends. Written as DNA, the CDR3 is TGTGCCACCAGCACTCAAAACAGGTACAATGAGCAGTTCTTC. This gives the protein CATSTQNRYNEQFF.

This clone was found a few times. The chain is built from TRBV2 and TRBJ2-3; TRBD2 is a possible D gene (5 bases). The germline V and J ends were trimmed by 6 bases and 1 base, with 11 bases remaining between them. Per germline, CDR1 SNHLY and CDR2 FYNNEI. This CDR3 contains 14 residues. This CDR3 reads CASSAIGGTDTQYF. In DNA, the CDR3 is TGTGCCAGCAGCGCAATCGGGGGCACAGATACGCAGTATTTT.

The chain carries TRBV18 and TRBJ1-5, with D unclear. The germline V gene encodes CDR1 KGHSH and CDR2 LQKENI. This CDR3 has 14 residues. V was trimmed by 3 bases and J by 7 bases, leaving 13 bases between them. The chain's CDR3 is CASSPSGTQQPQHF. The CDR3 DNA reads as TGTGCCAGCTCACCTTCAGGTACCCAGCAGCCCCAGCATTTT.

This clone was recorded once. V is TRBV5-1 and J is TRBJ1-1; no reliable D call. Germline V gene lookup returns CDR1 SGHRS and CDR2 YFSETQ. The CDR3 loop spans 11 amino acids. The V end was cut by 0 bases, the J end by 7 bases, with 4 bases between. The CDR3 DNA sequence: TGCGCCAGCAGCTTGGCGGGTGAAGCTTTCTTT. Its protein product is CASSLAGEAFF.

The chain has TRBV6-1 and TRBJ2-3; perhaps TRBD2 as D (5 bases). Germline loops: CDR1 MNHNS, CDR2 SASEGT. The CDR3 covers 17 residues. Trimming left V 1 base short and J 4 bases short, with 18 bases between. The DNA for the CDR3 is TGTGCCAGCAGTGAAGGAAGGAGGACTGGAGCATCAGATACGCAGTATTTT. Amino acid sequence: CASSEGRRTGASDTQYF.

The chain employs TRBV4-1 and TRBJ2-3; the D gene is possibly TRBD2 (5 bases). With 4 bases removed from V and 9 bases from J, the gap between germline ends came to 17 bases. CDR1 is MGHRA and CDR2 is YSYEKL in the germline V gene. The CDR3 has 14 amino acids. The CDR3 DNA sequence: TGCGCCAGCAGCCCCCTTCCGACTACCTCCACGCAGTATTTT. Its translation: CASSPLPTTSTQYF.

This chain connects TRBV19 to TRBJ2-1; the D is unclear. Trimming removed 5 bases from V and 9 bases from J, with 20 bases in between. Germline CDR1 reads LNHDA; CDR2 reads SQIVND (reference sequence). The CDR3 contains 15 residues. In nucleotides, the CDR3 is TGTGCCAGTAGTCCCCTAGACGTTACGAGGACTGAGCAGTTCTTC. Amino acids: CASSPLDVTRTEQFF.

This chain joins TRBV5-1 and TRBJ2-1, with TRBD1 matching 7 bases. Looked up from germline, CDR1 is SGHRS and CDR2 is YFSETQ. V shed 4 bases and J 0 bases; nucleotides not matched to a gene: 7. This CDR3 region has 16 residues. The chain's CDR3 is CASSRTGDSSYNEQFF. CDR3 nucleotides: TGCGCCAGCAGCAGAACAGGGGATAGCTCCTACAATGAGCAGTTCTTC.

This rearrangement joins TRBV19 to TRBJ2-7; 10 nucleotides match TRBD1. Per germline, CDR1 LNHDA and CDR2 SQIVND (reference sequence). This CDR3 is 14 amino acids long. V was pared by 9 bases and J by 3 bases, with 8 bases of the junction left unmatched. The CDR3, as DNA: TGTGCCAGGAGACCGGGACAGGGGTTCTACGAGCAGTACTTC. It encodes CARRPGQGFYEQYF.

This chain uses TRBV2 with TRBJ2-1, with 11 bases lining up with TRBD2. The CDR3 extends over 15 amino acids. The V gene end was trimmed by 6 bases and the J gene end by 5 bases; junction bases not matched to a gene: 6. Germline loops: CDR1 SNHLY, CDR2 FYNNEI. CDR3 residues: CASSKIAGGHNEQFF. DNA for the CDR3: TGTGCCAGCAGCAAAATAGCGGGGGGGCACAATGAGCAGTTCTTC.

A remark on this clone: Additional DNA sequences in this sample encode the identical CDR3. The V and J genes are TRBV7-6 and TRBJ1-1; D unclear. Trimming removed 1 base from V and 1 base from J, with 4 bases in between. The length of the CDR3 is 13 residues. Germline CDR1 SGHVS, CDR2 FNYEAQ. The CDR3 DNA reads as TGTGCCAGCAGCTTAGAGCAGAACACTGAAGCTTTCTTT. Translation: CASSLEQNTEAFF. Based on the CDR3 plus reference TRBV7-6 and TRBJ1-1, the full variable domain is GAGVSQSPRYKVTKRGQDVALRCDPISGHVSLYWYRQALGQGPEFLTYFNYEAQQDKSGLPNDRFSAERPEGSISTLTIQRTEQRDSAMYRCASSLEQNTEAFFGQGTRLTVV.

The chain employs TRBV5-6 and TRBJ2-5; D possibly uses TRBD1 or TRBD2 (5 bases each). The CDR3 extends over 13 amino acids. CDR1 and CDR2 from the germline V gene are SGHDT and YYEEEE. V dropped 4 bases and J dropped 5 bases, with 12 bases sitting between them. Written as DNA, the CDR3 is TGTGCCAGCAGCGCTACTAGGGGCGAGACCCAGTACTTC. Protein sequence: CASSATRGETQYF.

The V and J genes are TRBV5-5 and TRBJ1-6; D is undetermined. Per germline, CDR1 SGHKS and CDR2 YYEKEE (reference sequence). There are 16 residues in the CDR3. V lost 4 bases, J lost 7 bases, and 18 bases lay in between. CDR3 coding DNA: TGTGCCAGCAGCCCCACACCGGGAGTACGAAATTCACCCCTCCACTTT. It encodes CASSPTPGVRNSPLHF.

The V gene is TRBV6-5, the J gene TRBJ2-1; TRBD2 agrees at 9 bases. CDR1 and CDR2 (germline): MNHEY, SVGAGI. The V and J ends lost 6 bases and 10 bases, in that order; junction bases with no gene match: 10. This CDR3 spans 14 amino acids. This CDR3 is CASRGGGGAEEQFF. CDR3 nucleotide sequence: TGTGCCAGCAGAGGTGGCGGGGGGGCCGAGGAGCAGTTCTTC.

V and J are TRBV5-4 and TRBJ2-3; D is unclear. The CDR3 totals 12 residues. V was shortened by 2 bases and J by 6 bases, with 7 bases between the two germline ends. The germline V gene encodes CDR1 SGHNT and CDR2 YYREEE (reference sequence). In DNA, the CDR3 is TGTGCCAGCAGCTTAGCTTCTGATACGCAGTATTTT. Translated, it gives CASSLASDTQYF. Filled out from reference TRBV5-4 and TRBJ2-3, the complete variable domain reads ETGVTQSPTHLIKTRGQQVTLRCSSQSGHNTVSWYQQALGQGPQFIFQYYREEENGRGNFPPRFSGLQFPNYSSELNVNALELDDSALYLCASSLASDTQYFGPGTRLTVL.

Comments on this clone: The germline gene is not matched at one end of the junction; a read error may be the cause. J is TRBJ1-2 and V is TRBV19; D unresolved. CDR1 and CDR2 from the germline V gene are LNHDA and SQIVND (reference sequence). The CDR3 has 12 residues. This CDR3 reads CASSRTPDGVMF. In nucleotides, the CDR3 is TGTGCCAGTAGTAGAACACCGGACGGGGTCATGTTC.

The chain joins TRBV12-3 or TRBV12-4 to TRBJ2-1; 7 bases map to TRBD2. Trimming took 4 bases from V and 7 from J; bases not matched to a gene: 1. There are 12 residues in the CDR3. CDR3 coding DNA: TGTGCCAGCAGTTCGGGGGGAAATGAGCAGTTCTTC. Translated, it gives CASSSGGNEQFF.

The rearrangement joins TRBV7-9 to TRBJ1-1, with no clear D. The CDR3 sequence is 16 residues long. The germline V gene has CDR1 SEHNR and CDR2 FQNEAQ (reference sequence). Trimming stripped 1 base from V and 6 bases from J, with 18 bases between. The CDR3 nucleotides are TGTGCCAGCAGCTTAGGAGGAGGCAGTGTAGAGGCTGAAGCTTTCTTT. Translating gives CASSLGGGSVEAEAFF. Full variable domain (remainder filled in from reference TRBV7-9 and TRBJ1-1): DTGVSQNPRHKITKRGQNVTFRCDPISEHNRLYWYRQTLGQGPEFLTYFQNEAQLEKSRLLSDRFSAERPKGSFSTLEIQRTEQGDSAMYLCASSLGGGSVEAEAFFGQGTRLTVV.